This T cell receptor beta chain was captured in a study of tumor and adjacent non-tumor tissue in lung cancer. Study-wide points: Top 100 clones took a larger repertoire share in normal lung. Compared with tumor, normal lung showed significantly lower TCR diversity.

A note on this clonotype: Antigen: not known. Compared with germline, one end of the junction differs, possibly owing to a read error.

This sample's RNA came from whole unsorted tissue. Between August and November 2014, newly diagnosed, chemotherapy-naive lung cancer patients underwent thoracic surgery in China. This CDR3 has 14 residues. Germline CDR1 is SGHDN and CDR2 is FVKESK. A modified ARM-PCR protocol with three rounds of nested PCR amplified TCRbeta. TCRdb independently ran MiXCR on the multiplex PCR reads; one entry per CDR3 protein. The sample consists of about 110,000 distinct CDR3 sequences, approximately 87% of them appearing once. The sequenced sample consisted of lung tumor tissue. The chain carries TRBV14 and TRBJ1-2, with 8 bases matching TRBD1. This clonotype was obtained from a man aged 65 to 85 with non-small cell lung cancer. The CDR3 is CTSSGQGSNYGYTF. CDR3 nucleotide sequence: TGTACCAGCAGCGGACAGGGTTCCAATTATGGCTACACCTTC.